The next 15 T cell receptor beta chains were all read from a single sample in a study of identical twins. Each CDR3 protein is one row after TCRdb ran MiXCR on the 5' RACE reads. The sample consists of 650,000 to 800,000 distinct CDR3 sequences, approximately 9% of them appearing once. These data were also filed under a second study, of yellow fever vaccine responses in identical twins.

Source material: PBMCs. All receptors derive from a woman between 18 and 29 years old in good health.

This chain joins TRBV29-1 and TRBJ2-2, with D perhaps matching TRBD2 (6 bases). The CDR3 is 14 residues long. The V end lost 7 bases, the J end lost 1 base, and 13 bases lay between the germline ends. Germline loops: CDR1 SQVTM, CDR2 ANQGSEA. This CDR3 is CSAAGPLNTGELFF. CDR3 coding DNA: TGCAGCGCCGCGGGACCCCTGAACACCGGGGAGCTGTTTTTT.

V gene TRBV9 combines with J gene TRBJ2-7; 11 positions match TRBD2. V shed 3 bases, J shed 3 bases, and the junction held 2 bases outside the gene matches. The length of the CDR3 is 14 residues. Germline V gives CDR1 SGDLS, CDR2 YYNGEE. The CDR3 protein is CASSAGTSGYEQYF. CDR3 sequence (DNA): TGTGCCAGCAGCGCAGGGACTAGCGGCTACGAGCAGTACTTC. The full variable domain, completed using reference TRBV9 and TRBJ2-7, is DSGVTQTPKHLITATGQRVTLRCSPRSGDLSVYWYQQSLDQGLQFLIQYYNGEERAKGNILERFSAQQFPDLHSELNLSSLELGDSALYFCASSAGTSGYEQYFGPGTRLTVT.

The chain couples TRBV7-9 to TRBJ2-1; 9 nucleotides match TRBD1. Trimming cost V 5 bases and J 6 bases; bases outside gene matches: 8. In germline, CDR1 is SEHNR, CDR2 FQNEAQ (reference sequence). The CDR3 consists of 15 residues. The CDR3, as DNA: TGTGCCAGCAGCCCCGGGACAGGGCGAACCAATGAGCAGTTCTTC. Amino acid sequence: CASSPGTGRTNEQFF.

This clonotype has a handful of counts. J is TRBJ2-7 and V is TRBV7-8; TRBD1 or TRBD2 may be the D gene (5 bases each). The germline V and J ends were trimmed by 0 bases and 4 bases, with 13 bases remaining between them. The length of the CDR3 is 15 residues. The germline CDR1 and CDR2 sequences are SGHVS and FQNEAQ. CDR3 region: CASSLAWQGEYEQYF. The CDR3 nucleotides read TGTGCCAGCAGCTTAGCGTGGCAGGGAGAGTACGAGCAGTACTTC. The full variable domain, completed using reference TRBV7-8 and TRBJ2-7, is GAGVSQSPRYKVAKRGQDVALRCDPISGHVSLFWYQQALGQGPEFLTYFQNEAQLDKSGLPSDRFFAERPEGSVSTLKIQRTQQEDSAVYLCASSLAWQGEYEQYFGPGTRLTVT.

The rearrangement links TRBV11-2 to TRBJ1-3, with TRBD1 as a possible D gene (5 bases). The CDR3 length is 17 residues. Trimming pared 0 bases from V and 1 base from J, leaving 13 bases between. From germline, CDR1 is SGHAT and CDR2 FQNNGV. This chain's CDR3 is CASSLDHLTASGNTIYF. The DNA for the CDR3 is TGTGCCAGCAGCTTAGACCACTTGACAGCTTCTGGAAACACCATATATTTT. Full variable domain (outside the CDR3, taken from reference TRBV11-2 and TRBJ1-3): EAGVAQSPRYKIIEKRQSVAFWCNPISGHATLYWYQQILGQGPKLLIQFQNNGVVDDSQLPKDRFSAERLKGVDSTLKIQPAKLEDSAVYLCASSLDHLTASGNTIYFGEGSWLTVV.

This clonotype has ten or more counts. In DNA, the CDR3 is TGCGCCAGCAGCCAAGGTACAGCGACCGAACTGTTTTTT. Protein product: CASSQGTATELFF. The chain couples TRBV4-3 to TRBJ1-4; D not resolved. Germline CDR1 reads LGHNA; CDR2 reads YSLEER. The CDR3 totals 13 residues. The V end was cut by 1 base, the J end by 12 bases, with 12 bases between.

This chain uses TRBV19 with TRBJ2-7; D unresolved. V shed 4 bases and J shed 2 bases, with 12 bases lying between them. Germline V CDR1 and CDR2: LNHDA, SQIVND (reference sequence). The CDR3 runs to 14 residues. CDR3 sequence reads: CASSNPWVPYEQYF. As DNA, the CDR3 is TGTGCCAGTAGTAACCCGTGGGTTCCCTACGAGCAGTACTTC.

This clonotype turned up a few times. This chain links TRBV5-4 with TRBJ2-1; 13 nucleotides match TRBD2. The J segment lost 7 bases and the V segment lost 3 bases, leaving 4 bases of the junction unmatched. The germline gives CDR1 SGHNT, CDR2 YYREEE (reference sequence). The CDR3 sequence is 15 residues long. CDR3 region: CASSSGTSGVNEQFF. DNA for the CDR3: TGTGCCAGCAGCTCCGGGACTAGCGGGGTGAATGAGCAGTTCTTC.

The chain joins TRBV28 to TRBJ2-7; 11 bases map to TRBD1. This CDR3 is built from 15 residues. The germline CDR1 and CDR2 sequences are MDHEN and SYDVKM. V was pared by 6 bases and J by 0 bases, with 4 bases of the junction left unmatched. CDR3 nucleotides: TGTGCCAGCAGGACCGGACAGGGGGCCTCCTACGAGCAGTACTTC. Protein sequence: CASRTGQGASYEQYF.

In this sample, this clonotype turned up a few times. CDR3 amino acids: CSATSEGVKITQYF. CDR3 DNA sequence: TGCAGTGCTACCTCGGAAGGGGTCAAGATTACCCAGTACTTC. The chain carries TRBV20-1 and TRBJ2-5; the D gene is possibly TRBD1 (5 bases). Trimming took off 4 bases at V and 8 bases at J, with 20 bases between the two ends. Germline-derived CDR1 and CDR2 are DFQATT and SNEGSKA (reference sequence). The CDR3 covers 14 residues.

This clonotype was observed a handful of times. This chain uses TRBV20-1 with TRBJ1-6; no firm D call. The germline V and J ends were trimmed by 8 bases and 6 bases, with 20 bases remaining between them. This CDR3 has 15 amino acids. Germline CDR1 is DFQATT and CDR2 is SNEGSKA (reference sequence). The CDR3 DNA is TGCAGTCCAAACCCGTCGGGAGATTTTAATTCACCCCTCCACTTT. Its protein is CSPNPSGDFNSPLHF.

This clonotype was detected only a few times. The chain combines TRBV28 with TRBJ1-3; D is possibly TRBD1 (5 bases). Trimming took off 2 bases at V and 4 bases at J, with 12 bases between the two ends. The CDR3 extends over 15 amino acids. Looked up from germline, CDR1 is MDHEN and CDR2 is SYDVKM. CDR3 sequence reads: CASSLSRKGGNTIYF. CDR3 nucleotide sequence: TGTGCCAGCAGTTTAAGTCGCAAGGGGGGAAACACCATATATTTT.

The rearrangement links TRBV6-1 to TRBJ2-2; D ambiguous. V lost 2 bases, J lost 3 bases, and 4 bases lay in between. Germline CDR1 and CDR2: MNHNS and SASEGT. The CDR3 is 13 residues long. The CDR3 protein is CASSEIYTGELFF. In DNA form, the CDR3 reads TGTGCCAGCAGTGAAATCTACACCGGGGAGCTGTTTTTT.

This clonotype was seen at least ten times. The chain is built from TRBV25-1 and TRBJ2-1, with TRBD1 matching 10 bases. There are 15 residues in the CDR3. Germline V gene sequence: CDR1 MGHDK, CDR2 SYGVNS. Trimming took 3 bases from V and 3 from J; bases not matched to a gene: 2. CDR3 sequence: CASSDRDRGYNEQFF. In DNA form, the CDR3 reads TGTGCCAGCAGTGACCGGGACAGGGGCTACAATGAGCAGTTCTTC.

This clonotype was seen at least ten times. This rearrangement joins TRBV7-2 to TRBJ2-3; D gene uncertain. V was trimmed by 1 base and J by 2 bases, leaving 10 bases between them. The CDR3 runs to 15 residues. Per the germline V gene, CDR1 is SGHTA and CDR2 is FQGNSA. This CDR3 is CASSLVGKDTDTQYF. The CDR3 region has the DNA TGTGCCAGCAGCTTAGTCGGCAAGGACACAGATACGCAGTATTTT. Complete variable domain (other parts from reference TRBV7-2 and TRBJ2-3): GAGVSQSPSNKVTEKGKDVELRCDPISGHTALYWYRQSLGQGLEFLIYFQGNSAPDKSGLPSDRFSAERTGGSVSTLTIQRTQQEDSAVYLCASSLVGKDTDTQYFGPGTRLTVL.